Given below is one T cell receptor (beta chain) in context. In the authors' methods: Amplification of reference gene primers was used by the study to estimate nucleated cell counts. Using immunoSEQ multiplex PCR, the repertoire was profiled, and TCRdb retains in-frame clones only, with some absent. Clone size and the V and J calls come from that table; the DNA yielded D and trimming. The sample has some 200,000 clones; roughly 80% are singletons. The data were obtained in a study of blood T cell repertoires in COVID-19. The overall study: Researchers got acute and convalescent COVID-19 samples from the United States, Italy and Spain.

CDR1 and CDR2 from the germline V gene are DFQATT and SNEGSKA (reference sequence). Trimming removed 3 bases from V and 3 bases from J, with 6 bases in between. The CDR3 extends over 11 amino acids. The chain joins TRBV20-1 to TRBJ2-7, with D maybe TRBD1 (5 bases). The specimen was peripheral blood. The receptor comes from a woman aged 80 or older with acute or convalescent COVID-19. CDR3 sequence (DNA): TGCAGTGCTAGCAGGGACTACGAGCAGTACTTC. Translated, it gives CSASRDYEQYF.